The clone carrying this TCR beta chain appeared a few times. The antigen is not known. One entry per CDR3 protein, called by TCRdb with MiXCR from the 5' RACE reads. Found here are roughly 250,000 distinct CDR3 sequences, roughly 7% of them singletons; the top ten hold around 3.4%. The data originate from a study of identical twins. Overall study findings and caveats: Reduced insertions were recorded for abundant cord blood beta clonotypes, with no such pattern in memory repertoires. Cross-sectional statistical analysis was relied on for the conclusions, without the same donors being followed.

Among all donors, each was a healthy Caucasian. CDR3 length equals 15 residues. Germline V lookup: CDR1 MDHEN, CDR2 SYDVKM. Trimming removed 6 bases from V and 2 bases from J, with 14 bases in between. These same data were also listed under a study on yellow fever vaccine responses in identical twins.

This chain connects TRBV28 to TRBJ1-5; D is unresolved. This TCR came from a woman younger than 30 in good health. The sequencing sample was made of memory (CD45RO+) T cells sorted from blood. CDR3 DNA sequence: TGTGCCAGCAGCCTAGACACTAGGCGCAATCAGCCCCAGCATTTT. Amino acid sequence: CASSLDTRRNQPQHF.